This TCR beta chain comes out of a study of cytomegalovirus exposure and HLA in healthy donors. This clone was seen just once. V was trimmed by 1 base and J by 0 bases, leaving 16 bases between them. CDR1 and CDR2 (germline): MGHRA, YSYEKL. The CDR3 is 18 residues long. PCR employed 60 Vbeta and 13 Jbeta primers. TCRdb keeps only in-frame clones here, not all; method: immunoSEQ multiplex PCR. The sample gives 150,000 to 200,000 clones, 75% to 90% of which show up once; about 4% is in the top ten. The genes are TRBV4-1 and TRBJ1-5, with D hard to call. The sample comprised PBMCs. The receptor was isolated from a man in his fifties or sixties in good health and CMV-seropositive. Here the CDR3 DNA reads TGCGCCAGCAGCCAAGGTTTCGTCTGGCAAAATAGCAATCAGCCCCAGCATTTT. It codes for CASSQGFVWQNSNQPQHF.